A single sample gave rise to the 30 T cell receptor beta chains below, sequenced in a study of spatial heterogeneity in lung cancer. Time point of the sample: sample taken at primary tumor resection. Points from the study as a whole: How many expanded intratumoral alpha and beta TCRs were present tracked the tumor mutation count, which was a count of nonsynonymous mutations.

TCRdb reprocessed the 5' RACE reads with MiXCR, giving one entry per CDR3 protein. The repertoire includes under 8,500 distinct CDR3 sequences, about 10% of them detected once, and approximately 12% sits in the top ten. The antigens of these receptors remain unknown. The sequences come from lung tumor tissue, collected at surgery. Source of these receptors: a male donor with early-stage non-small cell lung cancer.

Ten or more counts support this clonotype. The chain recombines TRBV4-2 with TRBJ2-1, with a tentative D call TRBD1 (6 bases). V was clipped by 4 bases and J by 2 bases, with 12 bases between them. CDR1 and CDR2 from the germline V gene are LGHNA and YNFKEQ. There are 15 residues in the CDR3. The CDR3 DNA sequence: TGTGCCAGCAGCCGGGGGACACACACCTACAATGAGCAGTTCTTC. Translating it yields CASSRGTHTYNEQFF.

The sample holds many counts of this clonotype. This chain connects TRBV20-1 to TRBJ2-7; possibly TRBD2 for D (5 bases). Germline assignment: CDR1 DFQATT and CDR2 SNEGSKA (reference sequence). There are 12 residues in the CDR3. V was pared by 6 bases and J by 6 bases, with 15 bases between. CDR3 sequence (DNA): TGCAGTGCGGGAGTTAGTGATCTCGAGCAGTACTTC. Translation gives CSAGVSDLEQYF.

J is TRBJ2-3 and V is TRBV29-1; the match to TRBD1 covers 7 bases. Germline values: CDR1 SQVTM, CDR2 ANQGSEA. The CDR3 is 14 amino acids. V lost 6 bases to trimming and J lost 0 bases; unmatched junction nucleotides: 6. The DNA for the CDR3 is TGCAGCGTGCCTGGACAGGAAAGCACAGATACGCAGTATTTT. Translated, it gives CSVPGQESTDTQYF.

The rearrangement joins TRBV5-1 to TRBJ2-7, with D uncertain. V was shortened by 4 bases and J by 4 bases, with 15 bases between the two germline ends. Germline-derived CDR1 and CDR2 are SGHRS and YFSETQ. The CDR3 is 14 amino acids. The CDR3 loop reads CASSPSVERYEQYF. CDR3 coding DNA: TGCGCCAGCAGCCCCTCTGTTGAAAGATACGAGCAGTACTTC. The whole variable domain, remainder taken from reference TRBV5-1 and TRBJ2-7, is KAGVTQTPRYLIKTRGQQVTLSCSPISGHRSVSWYQQTPGQGLQFLFEYFSETQRNKGNFPGRFSGRQFSNSRSEMNVSTLELGDSALYLCASSPSVERYEQYFGPGTRLTVT.

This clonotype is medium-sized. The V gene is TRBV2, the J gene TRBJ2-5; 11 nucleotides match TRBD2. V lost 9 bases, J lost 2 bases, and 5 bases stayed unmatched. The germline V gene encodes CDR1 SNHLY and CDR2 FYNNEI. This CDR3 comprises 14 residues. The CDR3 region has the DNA TGTGCCAGTTCCCGACTAGCGGGGCAAGAGACCCAGTACTTC. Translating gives CASSRLAGQETQYF.

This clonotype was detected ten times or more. The CDR3 loop is CASKRLPGLHTSSTDTQYF. The CDR3 nucleotides are TGTGCCAGCAAGCGGCTACCGGGACTACATACTTCTAGCACAGATACGCAGTATTTT. The chain uses TRBV11-2 and TRBJ2-3, with 7 bases matching TRBD2. V was clipped by 7 bases and J by 0 bases; unmatched bases: 19. Germline CDR1 and CDR2: SGHAT and FQNNGV. CDR3 length equals 19 residues.

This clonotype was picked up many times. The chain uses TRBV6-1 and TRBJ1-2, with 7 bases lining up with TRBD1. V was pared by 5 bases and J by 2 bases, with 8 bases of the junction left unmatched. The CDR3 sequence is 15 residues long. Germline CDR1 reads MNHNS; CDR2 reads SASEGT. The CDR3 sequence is CASSPRQGPNYGYTF. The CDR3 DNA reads TGTGCCAGCAGTCCCCGACAGGGTCCGAACTATGGCTACACCTTC.

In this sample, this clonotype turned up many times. The CDR3 protein is CSARDPQGNNSPLHF. CDR3 bases: TGCAGTGCTAGGGACCCCCAGGGAAATAATTCACCCCTCCACTTT. The chain is built from TRBV20-1 and TRBJ1-6; the D gene is possibly TRBD1 (5 bases). This CDR3 region has 15 residues. Germline V gene sequence: CDR1 DFQATT, CDR2 SNEGSKA (reference sequence). The V end lost 3 bases, the J end lost 5 bases, and 14 bases lay between the germline ends.

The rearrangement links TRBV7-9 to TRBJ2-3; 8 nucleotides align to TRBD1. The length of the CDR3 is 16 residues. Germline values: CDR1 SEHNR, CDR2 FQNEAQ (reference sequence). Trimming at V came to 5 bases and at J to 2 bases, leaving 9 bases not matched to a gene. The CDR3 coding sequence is TGTGCCAGCAGCGTTCTCAGGGGGCTGTACACAGATACGCAGTATTTT. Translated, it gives CASSVLRGLYTDTQYF.

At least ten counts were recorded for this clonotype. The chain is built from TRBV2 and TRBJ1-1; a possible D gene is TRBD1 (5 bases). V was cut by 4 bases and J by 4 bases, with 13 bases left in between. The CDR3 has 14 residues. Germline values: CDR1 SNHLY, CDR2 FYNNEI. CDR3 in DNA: TGTGCCAGCAGTGTTGGGGGTGCGGTCACTGAAGCTTTCTTT. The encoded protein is CASSVGGAVTEAFF.

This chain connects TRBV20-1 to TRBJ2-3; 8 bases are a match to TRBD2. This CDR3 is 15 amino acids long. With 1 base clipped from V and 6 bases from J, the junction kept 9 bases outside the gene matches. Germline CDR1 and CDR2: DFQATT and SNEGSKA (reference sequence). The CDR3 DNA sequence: TGCAGTGCTAGAGCTACGGGAGGGACGACGGATACGCAGTATTTT. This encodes CSARATGGTTDTQYF.

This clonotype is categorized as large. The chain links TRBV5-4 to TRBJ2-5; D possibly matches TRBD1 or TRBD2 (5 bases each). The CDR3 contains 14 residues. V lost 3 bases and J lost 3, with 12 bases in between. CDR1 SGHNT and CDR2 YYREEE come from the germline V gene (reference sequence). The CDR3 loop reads CASSSTGLKETQYF. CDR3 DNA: TGTGCCAGCAGCTCAACGGGGCTGAAAGAGACCCAGTACTTC. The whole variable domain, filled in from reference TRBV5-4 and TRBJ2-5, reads ETGVTQSPTHLIKTRGQQVTLRCSSQSGHNTVSWYQQALGQGPQFIFQYYREEENGRGNFPPRFSGLQFPNYSSELNVNALELDDSALYLCASSSTGLKETQYFGPGTRLLVL.

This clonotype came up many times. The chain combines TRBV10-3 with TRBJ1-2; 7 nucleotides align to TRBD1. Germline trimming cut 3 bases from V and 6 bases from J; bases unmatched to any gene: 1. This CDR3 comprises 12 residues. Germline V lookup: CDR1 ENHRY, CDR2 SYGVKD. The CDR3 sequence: CAISEDRDGYTF. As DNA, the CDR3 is TGTGCCATCAGTGAAGACAGGGATGGCTACACCTTC.

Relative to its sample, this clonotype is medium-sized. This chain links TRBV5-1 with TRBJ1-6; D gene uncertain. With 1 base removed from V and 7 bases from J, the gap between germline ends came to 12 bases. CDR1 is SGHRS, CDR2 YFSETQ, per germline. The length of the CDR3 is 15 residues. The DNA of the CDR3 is TGCGCCAGCAGCTTGTATGGGGATCTGAATTCACCCCTCCACTTT. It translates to CASSLYGDLNSPLHF.

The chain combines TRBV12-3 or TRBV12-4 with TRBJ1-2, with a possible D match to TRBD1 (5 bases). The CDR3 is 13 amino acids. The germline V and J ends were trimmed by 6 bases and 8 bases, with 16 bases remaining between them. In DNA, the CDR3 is TGTGCCAGCAGCTCCCTCCAGGGAGGGGGCTACACCTTC. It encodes CASSSLQGGGYTF.

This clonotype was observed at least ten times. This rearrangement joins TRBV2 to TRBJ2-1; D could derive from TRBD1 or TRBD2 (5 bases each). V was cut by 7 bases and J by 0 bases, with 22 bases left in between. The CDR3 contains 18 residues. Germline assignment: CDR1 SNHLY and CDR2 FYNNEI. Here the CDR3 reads CASIRGPLSFSSYNEQFF. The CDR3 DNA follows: TGTGCCAGCATTAGGGGACCCTTATCGTTCAGCTCCTACAATGAGCAGTTCTTC.

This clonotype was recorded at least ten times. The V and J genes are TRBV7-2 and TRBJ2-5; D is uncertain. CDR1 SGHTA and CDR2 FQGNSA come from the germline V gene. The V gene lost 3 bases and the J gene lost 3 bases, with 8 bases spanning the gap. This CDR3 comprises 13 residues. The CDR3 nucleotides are TGTGCCAGCAGCTTTTTCCGGGAAGAGACCCAGTACTTC. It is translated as CASSFFREETQYF.

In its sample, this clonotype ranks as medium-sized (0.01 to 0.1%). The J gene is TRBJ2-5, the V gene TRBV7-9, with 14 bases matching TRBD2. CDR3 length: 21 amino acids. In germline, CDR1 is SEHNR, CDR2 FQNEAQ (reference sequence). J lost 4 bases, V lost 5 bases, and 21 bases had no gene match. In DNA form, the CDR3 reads TGTGCCAGCAGCCCTGATCCCATTTTGGGACTAGCGGGAGTCGCCGTAGAGACCCAGTACTTC. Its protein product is CASSPDPILGLAGVAVETQYF.

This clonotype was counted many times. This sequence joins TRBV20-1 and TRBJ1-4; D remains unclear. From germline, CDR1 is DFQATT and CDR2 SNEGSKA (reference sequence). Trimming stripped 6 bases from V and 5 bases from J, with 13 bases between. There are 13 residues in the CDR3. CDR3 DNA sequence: TGCAGTGCCACTCCGGACTCCAATGAAAAACTGTTTTTT. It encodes CSATPDSNEKLFF.

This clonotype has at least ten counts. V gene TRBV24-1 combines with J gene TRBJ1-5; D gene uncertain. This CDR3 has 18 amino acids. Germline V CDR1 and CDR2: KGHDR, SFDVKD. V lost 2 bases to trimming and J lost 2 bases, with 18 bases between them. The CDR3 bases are TGTGCCACCAGTGATTCCACCAGGCAGTCGAGAGGCAATCAGCCCCAGCATTTT. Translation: CATSDSTRQSRGNQPQHF.

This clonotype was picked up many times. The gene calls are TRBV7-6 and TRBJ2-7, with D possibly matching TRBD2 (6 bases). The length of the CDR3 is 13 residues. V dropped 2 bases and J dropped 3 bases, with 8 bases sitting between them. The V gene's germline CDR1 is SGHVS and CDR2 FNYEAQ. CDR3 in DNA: TGTGCCAGCAGCTTACTCGGGAGCTACGAGCAGTACTTC. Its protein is CASSLLGSYEQYF.

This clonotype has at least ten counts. DNA for the CDR3: TGTGCCAGCAGTGAAGGGGGACAGGGTTCCCCTGGTACCTACGAGCAGTACGTC. This gives the protein CASSEGGQGSPGTYEQYV. The genes are TRBV6-1 and TRBJ2-7; 9 bases are a match to TRBD1. Per germline, CDR1 MNHNS and CDR2 SASEGT. The CDR3 extends over 18 amino acids. V shed 1 base, J shed 2 bases, and the junction held 12 bases outside the gene matches.

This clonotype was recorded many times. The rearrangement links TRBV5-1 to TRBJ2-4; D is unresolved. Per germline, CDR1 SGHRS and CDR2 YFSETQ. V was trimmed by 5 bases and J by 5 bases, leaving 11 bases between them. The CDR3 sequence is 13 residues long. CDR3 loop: CASRATVENIQYF. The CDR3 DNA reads TGCGCCAGCAGAGCTACAGTTGAAAACATTCAGTACTTC.

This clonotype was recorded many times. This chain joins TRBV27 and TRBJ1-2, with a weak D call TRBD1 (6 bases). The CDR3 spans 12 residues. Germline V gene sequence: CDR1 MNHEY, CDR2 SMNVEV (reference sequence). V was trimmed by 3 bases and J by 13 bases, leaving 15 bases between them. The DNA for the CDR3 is TGTGCCAGCAGTTTGGACGGGACAATATTCACCTTC. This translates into CASSLDGTIFTF.

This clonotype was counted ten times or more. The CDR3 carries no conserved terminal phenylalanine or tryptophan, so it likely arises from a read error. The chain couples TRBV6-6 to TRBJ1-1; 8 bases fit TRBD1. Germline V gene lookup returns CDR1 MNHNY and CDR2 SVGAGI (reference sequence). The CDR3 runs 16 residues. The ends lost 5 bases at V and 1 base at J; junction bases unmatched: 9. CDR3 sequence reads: CASSTYRQGRNTEAFV. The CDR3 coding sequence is TGTGCCAGCAGTACCTATCGACAGGGGCGGAACACTGAAGCTTTCGTT.

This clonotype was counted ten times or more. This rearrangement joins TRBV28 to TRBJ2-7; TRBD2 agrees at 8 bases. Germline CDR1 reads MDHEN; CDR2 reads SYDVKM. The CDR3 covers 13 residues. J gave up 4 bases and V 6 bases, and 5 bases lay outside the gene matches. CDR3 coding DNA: TGTGCCAGCAGACACAGCGGGAGTTACGAGCAGTACTTC. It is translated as CASRHSGSYEQYF.

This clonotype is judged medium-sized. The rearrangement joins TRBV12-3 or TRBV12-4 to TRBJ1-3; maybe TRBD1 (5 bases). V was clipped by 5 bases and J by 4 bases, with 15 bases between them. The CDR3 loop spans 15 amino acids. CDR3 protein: CASSPSRVAGNTIYF. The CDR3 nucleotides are TGTGCCAGCAGTCCTTCCAGGGTCGCGGGAAACACCATATATTTT.

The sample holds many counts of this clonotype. Here the CDR3 DNA reads TGTGCCAGCAGTTACGGAAGCTCTGGAAACACCATATATTTT. Translating gives CASSYGSSGNTIYF. This chain uses TRBV6-2 or TRBV6-3 with TRBJ1-3; D not resolved. The CDR3 has 14 amino acids. The germline gives CDR1 MNHEY, CDR2 SVGEGT. The V end was cut by 2 bases, the J end by 0 bases, with 5 bases between.

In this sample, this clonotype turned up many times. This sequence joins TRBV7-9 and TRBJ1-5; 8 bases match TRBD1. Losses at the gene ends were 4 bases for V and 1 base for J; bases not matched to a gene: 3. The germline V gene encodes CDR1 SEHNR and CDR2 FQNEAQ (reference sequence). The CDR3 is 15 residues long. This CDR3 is CASSSWTGSNQPQHF. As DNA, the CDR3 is TGTGCCAGCAGCTCTTGGACAGGGAGCAATCAGCCCCAGCATTTT.

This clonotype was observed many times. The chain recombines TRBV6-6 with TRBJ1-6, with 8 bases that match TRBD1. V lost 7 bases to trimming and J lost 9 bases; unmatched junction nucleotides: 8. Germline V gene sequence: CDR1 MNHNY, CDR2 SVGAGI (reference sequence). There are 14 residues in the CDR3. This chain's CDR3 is CASNPGGSGSPLHF. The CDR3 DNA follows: TGTGCCAGCAACCCAGGGGGCTCCGGTTCACCCCTCCACTTT.